This passage covers 6 T cell receptor beta chains from one sample sequenced in a study of T cell responses to AZD1222 COVID-19 vaccine. This table comes from immunoSEQ multiplex PCR, and its TCRdb copy is limited to in-frame clones, with some not included. The sample has about 66,000 clones; roughly nine tenths are singletons. Specimen: peripheral blood, collected on day 0 of AZD1222 vaccination. These receptor sequences come from an adult in good health.

CDR3 sequence: CATGRNNEQFF. The CDR3 DNA reads as TGTGCCACCGGACGTAACAATGAGCAGTTCTTC. The rearrangement uses TRBV7-8 and TRBJ2-1, with D uncertain. Trimming stripped 10 bases from V and 5 bases from J, with 9 bases between. The CDR3 sequence is 11 residues long. The V gene's germline CDR1 is SGHVS and CDR2 FQNEAQ.

The V gene is TRBV6-4, the J gene TRBJ2-1; 8 bases are shared with TRBD1. The V and J ends lost 5 bases and 6 bases, in that order; junction bases with no gene match: 9. This CDR3 has 15 amino acids. CDR1 is MRHNA and CDR2 is SNTAGT in the germline V gene. The CDR3: CASSSTGDRPNEQFF. The DNA for the CDR3 is TGTGCCAGCAGTTCCACCGGGGACAGGCCCAATGAGCAGTTCTTC.

V usage is TRBV30 and J usage is TRBJ1-1; TRBD1 might be the D (5 bases). Germline V gene lookup returns CDR1 GTSNPN and CDR2 SVGIG (reference sequence). The V end lost 3 bases, the J end lost 1 base, and 12 bases lay between the germline ends. The CDR3 has 14 amino acids. CDR3: CAWRRLDTNTEAFF. As DNA, the CDR3 is TGTGCCTGGAGGAGGCTGGACACGAACACTGAAGCTTTCTTT.

Only a few counts were recorded for this clone. This sequence joins TRBV9 and TRBJ1-1, with 9 nucleotides matching TRBD1. The CDR3 contains 14 residues. CDR1 and CDR2 from the germline V gene are SGDLS and YYNGEE. V was pared by 0 bases and J by 4 bases, with 1 base of the junction left unmatched. The CDR3 DNA sequence: TGTGCCAGCAGCGTAGGGACAGGGGCCACTGAAGCTTTCTTT. Its protein product is CASSVGTGATEAFF.

This sequence joins TRBV6-6 and TRBJ1-1; TRBD1 matches 7 bases. Per germline, CDR1 MNHNY and CDR2 SVGAGI (reference sequence). This CDR3 spans 13 amino acids. V gave up 5 bases and J gave up 6 bases; unmatched junction bases: 6. The CDR3 DNA sequence: TGTGCCAGCAGTCAAACAGGGGTAGCTGAAGCTTTCTTT. Amino acids: CASSQTGVAEAFF.

The chain links TRBV2 to TRBJ2-7; 11 bases align to TRBD2. Trimming cost V 6 bases and J 2 bases; bases outside gene matches: 12. Germline V gives CDR1 SNHLY, CDR2 FYNNEI. The CDR3 runs to 17 residues. CDR3 DNA: TGTGCCAGCAGCTGGGTGACTAGCGGGGCATATGCCTACGAGCAGTACTTC. Protein product: CASSWVTSGAYAYEQYF.